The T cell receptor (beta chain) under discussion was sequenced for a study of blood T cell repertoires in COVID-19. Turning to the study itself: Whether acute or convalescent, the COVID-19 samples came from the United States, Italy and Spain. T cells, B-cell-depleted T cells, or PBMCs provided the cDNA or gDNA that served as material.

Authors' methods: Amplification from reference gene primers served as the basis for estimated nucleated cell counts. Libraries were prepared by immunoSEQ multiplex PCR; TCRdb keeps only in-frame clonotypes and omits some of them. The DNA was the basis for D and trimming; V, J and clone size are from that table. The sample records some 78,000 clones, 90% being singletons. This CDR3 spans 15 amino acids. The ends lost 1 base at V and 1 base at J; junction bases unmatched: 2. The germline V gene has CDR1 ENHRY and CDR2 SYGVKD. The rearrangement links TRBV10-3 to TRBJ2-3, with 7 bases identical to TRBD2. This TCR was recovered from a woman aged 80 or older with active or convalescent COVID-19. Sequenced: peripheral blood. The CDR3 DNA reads TGTGCCATCAGTGAGTACCTAGCGGGCACAGATACGCAGTATTTT. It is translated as CAISEYLAGTDTQYF.